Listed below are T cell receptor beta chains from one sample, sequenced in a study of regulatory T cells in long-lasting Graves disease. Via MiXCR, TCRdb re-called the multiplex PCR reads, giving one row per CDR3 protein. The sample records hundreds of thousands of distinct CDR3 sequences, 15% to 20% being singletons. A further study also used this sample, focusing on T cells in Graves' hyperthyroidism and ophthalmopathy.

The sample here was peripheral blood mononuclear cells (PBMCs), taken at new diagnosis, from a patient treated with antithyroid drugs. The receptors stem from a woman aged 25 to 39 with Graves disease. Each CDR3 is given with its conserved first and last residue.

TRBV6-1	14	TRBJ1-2	CASSESGRGYGYTF
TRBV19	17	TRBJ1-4	CASSERDLPGTNEKLFF
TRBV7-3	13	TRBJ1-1	CASSLTRGSEAFF
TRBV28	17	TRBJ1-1	CASSPAGTGGVWTEAFF
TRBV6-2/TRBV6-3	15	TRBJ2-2	CASSSGTGRTGELFF
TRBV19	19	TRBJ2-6	CASSIERLAGGSGANVLTF
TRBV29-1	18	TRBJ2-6	CSVEVSGEAPPGANVLTF
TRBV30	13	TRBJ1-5	CAWSQRGPGPQHF
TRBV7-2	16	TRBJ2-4	CASSLVGGAAKNIQYF
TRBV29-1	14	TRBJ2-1	CSVERGTPTNEQFF
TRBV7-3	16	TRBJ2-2	CASSPSGTVNTGELFF
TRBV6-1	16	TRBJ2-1	CASSNRGGIGRDEQFF
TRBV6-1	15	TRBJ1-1	CASSVNRVPEAEAFF
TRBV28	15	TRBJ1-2	CASSRGQGGNYGYTF
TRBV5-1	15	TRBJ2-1	CASSPASGRGDEQFF
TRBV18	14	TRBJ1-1	CASSPEQGTTEAFF
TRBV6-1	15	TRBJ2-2	CASKRRGLSFGELFF
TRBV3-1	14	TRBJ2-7	CASSQAGSVREQYF
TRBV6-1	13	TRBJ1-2	CATREWGEDGYTF
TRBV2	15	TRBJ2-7	CASSERPRGAYEQYF